The clone carrying this T cell receptor beta chain has more than one count but fewer than ten. Its antigen is unidentified. These data are taken from a study of beta chain features in type 1 diabetes. Study information: Across every sample, 100 million to 130 million sorted cells were examined in total.

The isolated RNA, all of it, was reverse transcribed, so expressed TCRB transcripts were what got sequenced. TCRdb's table, derived via immunoSEQ multiplex PCR, lists solely in-frame clones and lacks some. The sample comprises 300,000 to 450,000 clones, roughly 13% of which are singletons, and 0.008% to 0.011% rests with the top ten. Markers CD45RO/CCR7/CD25/CD127/CD95/CD27 served to sort CD4+ naive, central memory, regulatory and stem cell-like memory cells. General study results and limits: For Type 1 diabetes patients, all four CD4+ subsets carried TCRB CDR3s that were moderately but significantly shorter. HLA effects on TCRB rearrangement stayed unresolved here. Fewer junction insertions and more nucleotide deletions appeared in type 1 diabetes patients.

V lost 2 bases and J 0 bases, leaving 8 bases between the germline ends. The CDR3 has 14 amino acids. The germline gives CDR1 MNHEY, CDR2 SVGAGI. The clonotype comes from a young woman with type 1 diabetes. Material: naive CD4+ T cells from blood. The chain employs TRBV6-5 and TRBJ2-7; D is ambiguous. CDR3 bases: TGTGCCAGCAGTTACACTGCGAGCTCCTACGAGCAGTACTTC. It yields the protein CASSYTASSYEQYF.